These 21 T cell receptor beta chains were all obtained from the same sample, sequenced in a study of OX40 agonist ivuxolimab in advanced cancers. Repertoires were generated with immunoSEQ multiplex PCR, while TCRdb's copy carries only in-frame clones and drops some. The sample yields about 50,000 clones, more than 85% seen once. The source material was CD4+ or CD8+ T cells sorted from blood, sampled in a trial of the OX40 agonist ivuxolimab. All receptors come from an adult with an advanced solid tumor such as melanoma, head and neck, liver or kidney cancer.

This clone was seen once. V and J are TRBV6-4 and TRBJ2-7, with a tentative D call TRBD2 (6 bases). The CDR3 covers 12 residues. Looked up from germline, CDR1 is MRHNA and CDR2 is SNTAGT. Trimming removed 8 bases at V and 3 bases at J, with 11 bases between. The CDR3, as DNA: TGTGCCAGCCGGGACTCCCTCTACGAGCAGTACTTC. Residues: CASRDSLYEQYF.

The chain links TRBV29-1 to TRBJ2-1, with 11 bases identical to TRBD2. Trimming took 7 bases from V and 4 from J; bases not matched to a gene: 6. This CDR3 spans 14 amino acids. Germline CDR1 SQVTM, CDR2 ANQGSEA. The CDR3 bases are TGCAGCGATGCGGGACTAGCGGATTACAATGAGCAGTTCTTC. As protein: CSDAGLADYNEQFF.

This chain connects TRBV4-3 to TRBJ2-7; the D gene is possibly TRBD1 (5 bases). Germline loops: CDR1 LGHNA, CDR2 YSLEER. Trimming removed 4 bases at V and 2 bases at J, with 15 bases between. The CDR3 length is 15 residues. In DNA form, the CDR3 reads TGCGCCAGCAGCCCTGACCAGGGTCCCCCCTACGAGCAGTACTTC. It is translated as CASSPDQGPPYEQYF.

V usage is TRBV7-6 and J usage is TRBJ2-1, with 8 bases that match TRBD2. CDR3 length equals 17 residues. CDR1 is SGHVS, CDR2 FNYEAQ, per germline. After removal of 3 bases from V and 1 base from J, the junction contained 8 bases not matched to a gene. CDR3 nucleotide sequence: TGTGCCAGCAGCTTGGAAGCGGCGGGGGGATCCTACAATGAGCAGTTCTTC. The encoded protein is CASSLEAAGGSYNEQFF.

The chain carries TRBV5-5 and TRBJ2-5; D is perhaps TRBD2 (7 bases). V dropped 8 bases and J dropped 5 bases, with 13 bases sitting between them. CDR1 SGHKS and CDR2 YYEKEE come from the germline V gene (reference sequence). CDR3 length: 12 amino acids. The CDR3 here is CASHGGQETQYF. The CDR3 DNA sequence: TGTGCCAGTCACGGGGGGCAGGAGACCCAGTACTTC. Looking up the rest from reference TRBV5-5 and TRBJ2-5 gives the full variable domain: DAGVTQSPTHLIKTRGQQVTLRCSPISGHKSVSWYQQVLGQGPQFIFQYYEKEERGRGNFPDRFSARQFPNYSSELNVNALLLGDSALYLCASHGGQETQYFGPGTRLLVL.

The rearrangement joins TRBV27 to TRBJ1-1; no clear D gene. V dropped 0 bases and J dropped 4 bases, with 12 bases sitting between them. Germline CDR1 reads MNHEY; CDR2 reads SMNVEV (reference sequence). The CDR3 is made up of 15 amino acids. Here the CDR3 DNA reads TGTGCCAGCAGTTTATCTGTGGGTGGTGGCACTGAAGCTTTCTTT. It specifies CASSLSVGGGTEAFF.

This clone was recorded only once. The chain carries TRBV28 and TRBJ2-4; 8 nucleotides align to TRBD1. CDR3 length equals 14 residues. V was clipped by 4 bases and J by 5 bases; unmatched bases: 4. The germline V gene has CDR1 MDHEN and CDR2 SYDVKM. CDR3 sequence: CASSYRGFENIQYF. In nucleotides, the CDR3 is TGTGCCAGCAGTTACAGGGGGTTTGAAAACATTCAGTACTTC.

The chain uses TRBV30 and TRBJ2-5; 8 bases match TRBD1. The CDR3 loop spans 13 amino acids. The trim removed 5 bases at V and 5 bases at J, leaving 7 bases unmatched. Germline V gene sequence: CDR1 GTSNPN, CDR2 SVGIG (reference sequence). CDR3 bases: TGTGCCTGGTCAGGGGGCCCTTACGAGACCCAGTACTTC. Translated: CAWSGGPYETQYF.

The chain recombines TRBV5-5 with TRBJ2-7; TRBD2 matches 10 bases. Losses at the gene ends were 1 base for V and 5 bases for J; bases not matched to a gene: 6. Germline CDR1 reads SGHKS; CDR2 reads YYEKEE (reference sequence). The CDR3 runs to 15 residues. CDR3 nucleotide sequence: TGTGCCAGCAGCTTGATTGGGCTAGCGGGGGACGAGCAGTACGTC. Encoded protein: CASSLIGLAGDEQYV.

The genes are TRBV11-2 and TRBJ2-5, with 9 bases identical to TRBD1. The CDR3 runs 16 residues. Trimming removed 5 bases from V and 4 bases from J; junction bases left unmatched: 11. Germline CDR1 SGHAT, CDR2 FQNNGV. The CDR3 nucleotides read TGTGCCAGCAGCCCTCCCAACAGGGGGCGTGGAGAGACCCAGTACTTC. This sequence encodes CASSPPNRGRGETQYF.

This rearrangement joins TRBV9 to TRBJ2-3, with TRBD2 identical over 9 bases. Trimming at V came to 2 bases and at J to 1 base, leaving 5 bases not matched to a gene. The V gene's germline CDR1 is SGDLS and CDR2 YYNGEE. The length of the CDR3 is 16 residues. In DNA form, the CDR3 reads TGTGCCAGCAGCGTTTGGGCTAGCGGGGGCACAGATACGCAGTATTTT. Its protein product is CASSVWASGGTDTQYF.

This clone occurred once. This rearrangement joins TRBV7-9 to TRBJ2-1; D is possibly TRBD1 (5 bases). CDR1 SEHNR and CDR2 FQNEAQ come from the germline V gene (reference sequence). With 1 base removed from V and 3 bases from J, the gap between germline ends came to 13 bases. This CDR3 has 16 residues. CDR3 sequence (DNA): TGTGCCAGCAGCTTAGGTTCACAGGCTTACTACAATGAGCAGTTCTTC. Encoded protein: CASSLGSQAYYNEQFF.

The chain carries TRBV7-6 and TRBJ2-7; 7 bases map to TRBD2. Germline V gene lookup returns CDR1 SGHVS and CDR2 FNYEAQ. The CDR3 sequence is 15 residues long. V trimming: 1 base; J trimming: 6 bases; junction bases outside the gene matches: 9. CDR3 nucleotide sequence: TGTGCCAGCAGCTTAGGAGGGAGGGCGTTCTCCGAGCAGTACTTC. Protein product: CASSLGGRAFSEQYF.

V usage is TRBV19 and J usage is TRBJ1-2; unclear D gene. CDR1 LNHDA and CDR2 SQIVND come from the germline V gene (reference sequence). Trimming cost V 7 bases and J 3 bases, with 12 bases left between them. CDR3 size: 13 residues. CDR3 sequence: CASTFTDYYGYTF. CDR3 nucleotide sequence: TGTGCCAGTACCTTCACTGACTACTATGGCTACACCTTC.

The V gene is TRBV9, the J gene TRBJ2-7; 11 positions agree with TRBD2. Trimming cost V 0 bases and J 4 bases; bases outside gene matches: 9. The germline gives CDR1 SGDLS, CDR2 YYNGEE. The CDR3 has 17 amino acids. The CDR3 loop reads CASSVAETSGREYEQYF. Here the CDR3 DNA reads TGTGCCAGCAGCGTAGCGGAAACTAGCGGGAGAGAATACGAGCAGTACTTC.

CDR3 amino acids: CASSLAGTEAFF. As DNA, the CDR3 is TGTGCCAGCAGCTTAGCTGGCACTGAAGCTTTCTTT. J is TRBJ1-1 and V is TRBV7-9; D is unclear. The CDR3 spans 12 residues. V gave up 0 bases and J gave up 4 bases, with 3 bases separating them. Germline V gives CDR1 SEHNR, CDR2 FQNEAQ (reference sequence).

This clone was observed a single time. The V gene is TRBV5-5, the J gene TRBJ1-2; D gene ambiguous. Germline CDR1 is SGHKS and CDR2 is YYEKEE (reference sequence). The CDR3 consists of 12 residues. Trimming cost V 0 bases and J 11 bases, with 11 bases left between them. This CDR3 reads CASSLGGMVYTF. DNA of the CDR3: TGTGCCAGCAGCTTGGGGGGAATGGTGTACACCTTC.

The V call is TRBV6-6, the J call TRBJ2-1, with TRBD1 identical over 7 bases. V trimming: 2 bases; J trimming: 6 bases; junction bases outside the gene matches: 7. This CDR3 has 15 amino acids. Germline assignment: CDR1 MNHNY and CDR2 SVGAGI (reference sequence). This chain's CDR3 is CASSYGQGVANEQFF. CDR3 nucleotide sequence: TGTGCCAGCAGTTACGGCCAGGGGGTTGCCAATGAGCAGTTCTTC.

The chain uses TRBV9 and TRBJ2-3; unclear D gene. Trimming took 0 bases from V and 2 from J, leaving 7 bases between them. CDR3 size: 14 residues. Looked up from germline, CDR1 is SGDLS and CDR2 is YYNGEE. CDR3 loop: CASSVGTVTDTQYF. The CDR3 DNA follows: TGTGCCAGCAGCGTAGGTACTGTCACAGATACGCAGTATTTT.

J is TRBJ2-2 and V is TRBV19, with D perhaps matching TRBD1 (5 bases). This CDR3 contains 15 residues. The V end was cut by 7 bases, the J end by 4 bases, with 16 bases between. Germline V gene sequence: CDR1 LNHDA, CDR2 SQIVND (reference sequence). For the CDR3, the DNA is TGTGCCAGTACTGCGGTGCAGGGTACCACCGGGGAGCTGTTTTTT. Residues: CASTAVQGTTGELFF.

This clone was seen more than once but under ten times. This same CDR3 is encoded by further DNA sequences in the sample. The V and J genes are TRBV4-1 and TRBJ2-2, with 8 bases matching TRBD2. Trimming cost V 1 base and J 5 bases; bases outside gene matches: 3. In germline, CDR1 is MGHRA, CDR2 YSYEKL. The CDR3 runs 15 residues. This CDR3 reads CASSQAERGTGELFF. CDR3 DNA sequence: TGCGCCAGCAGCCAAGCTGAGCGGGGGACCGGGGAGCTGTTTTTT.